Presented here are 27 T cell receptor beta chains from one specimen sequenced in a study of shared clonotypes between healthy human individuals. The data were produced by immunoSEQ multiplex PCR, yet TCRdb's version contains in-frame clones alone and is incomplete. The table includes some 800,000 clones, 90% to 95% detected once. Naive CD8 cells lacked CD45RO and underwent positive selection for CCR7, leaving out terminally differentiated effector memory CD45RA+ cells. Sequencing was done on a sample of naive CD8+ T cells sorted from blood. The receptors come from a man aged 25 to 40 in good health.

The chain carries TRBV28 and TRBJ2-7; D is undetermined. The CDR3 loop spans 16 amino acids. In germline, CDR1 is MDHEN, CDR2 SYDVKM. Trimming removed 4 bases at V and 0 bases at J, with 16 bases between. The CDR3 DNA sequence: TGTGCCAGCAGTTCCCGTATTTGGGCGGACTCCTACGAGCAGTACTTC. Protein sequence: CASSSRIWADSYEQYF.

The chain employs TRBV6-1 and TRBJ2-7, with 11 bases lining up with TRBD1. This CDR3 spans 13 amino acids. Germline loops: CDR1 MNHNS, CDR2 SASEGT. With 5 bases clipped from V and 5 bases from J, the junction kept 2 bases outside the gene matches. CDR3: CASSTDRGHEQYF. The DNA of the CDR3 is TGTGCCAGCAGTACGGACAGGGGGCACGAGCAGTACTTC.

The J gene is TRBJ2-1, the V gene TRBV9; 7 bases match TRBD2. Germline loops: CDR1 SGDLS, CDR2 YYNGEE. The CDR3 length is 17 residues. The V and J ends lost 1 base and 5 bases, in that order; junction bases with no gene match: 12. This CDR3 is CASSVRGVGGPNNEQFF. The CDR3 DNA sequence: TGTGCCAGCAGCGTAAGGGGTGTGGGAGGGCCGAACAATGAGCAGTTCTTC. Full variable domain (rest looked up from reference TRBV9 and TRBJ2-1): DSGVTQTPKHLITATGQRVTLRCSPRSGDLSVYWYQQSLDQGLQFLIQYYNGEERAKGNILERFSAQQFPDLHSELNLSSLELGDSALYFCASSVRGVGGPNNEQFFGPGTRLTVL.

The rearrangement links TRBV29-1 to TRBJ2-5; D call uncertain. Looked up from germline, CDR1 is SQVTM and CDR2 is ANQGSEA. Between the trimmed V and J ends, which lost 5 bases and 2 bases, there was a span of 12 bases. The CDR3 runs to 13 residues. CDR3 sequence (DNA): TGCAGCGTTTTTAGTACCACACAAGAGACCCAGTACTTC. Its protein is CSVFSTTQETQYF.

This chain uses TRBV2 with TRBJ2-3; 8 bases are a match to TRBD2. Trimming at V came to 6 bases and at J to 5 bases, leaving 7 bases not matched to a gene. CDR3 length: 14 amino acids. CDR1 and CDR2 from the germline V gene are SNHLY and FYNNEI. CDR3 sequence: CASSITGGKDTQYF. CDR3 nucleotides: TGTGCCAGCAGCATAACGGGAGGGAAAGATACGCAGTATTTT. Full variable domain (rest looked up from reference TRBV2 and TRBJ2-3): EPEVTQTPSHQVTQMGQEVILRCVPISNHLYFYWYRQILGQKVEFLVSFYNNEISEKSEIFDDQFSVERPDGSNFTLKIRSTKLEDSAMYFCASSITGGKDTQYFGPGTRLTVL.

This clone turned up a few times. Other DNA sequences from this sample encode an identical CDR3 as well. The J gene is TRBJ2-2, the V gene TRBV27; D is undetermined. Per the germline V gene, CDR1 is MNHEY and CDR2 is SMNVEV (reference sequence). V was trimmed by 0 bases and J by 4 bases, leaving 3 bases between them. CDR3 length: 13 residues. The CDR3 loop reads CASSLSVTGELFF. In nucleotides, the CDR3 is TGTGCCAGCAGTTTATCGGTCACCGGGGAGCTGTTTTTT.

The rearrangement uses TRBV6-5 and TRBJ1-2, with 7 bases identical to TRBD1. The CDR3 extends over 14 amino acids. Trimming cost V 2 bases and J 3 bases; bases outside gene matches: 3. Looked up from germline, CDR1 is MNHEY and CDR2 is SVGAGI. In DNA, the CDR3 is TGTGCCAGCAGTTACCCTGGACAGGACTATGGCTACACCTTC. Translation gives CASSYPGQDYGYTF.

The gene calls are TRBV14 and TRBJ1-1, with 12 bases identical to TRBD1. V shed 3 bases and J 1 base; nucleotides not matched to a gene: 6. This CDR3 has 17 residues. Germline V gene lookup returns CDR1 SGHDN and CDR2 FVKESK. CDR3 nucleotides: TGTGCCAGCAGCCACTCGGGACAGGGGGCGTCGAACACTGAAGCTTTCTTT. Protein sequence: CASSHSGQGASNTEAFF.

The rearrangement links TRBV27 to TRBJ2-3; D is ambiguous. This CDR3 spans 14 amino acids. Germline lookup yields CDR1 MNHEY and CDR2 SMNVEV (reference sequence). V was cut by 6 bases and J by 0 bases, with 10 bases left in between. As DNA, the CDR3 is TGTGCCAGCAGCCTAGAGGAGAGCACAGATACGCAGTATTTT. Its protein product is CASSLEESTDTQYF.

Concerning this clone itself: The identical CDR3 is also encoded by other nucleotide sequences in the sample. The chain is built from TRBV9 and TRBJ2-1, with a weak D call TRBD2 (5 bases). Germline CDR1 and CDR2: SGDLS and YYNGEE. The length of the CDR3 is 15 residues. The V end lost 0 bases, the J end lost 2 bases, and 9 bases lay between the germline ends. The CDR3 is CASSVEGGAYNEQFF. The CDR3 region has the DNA TGTGCCAGCAGCGTAGAAGGAGGAGCCTACAATGAGCAGTTCTTC. Using reference TRBV9 and TRBJ2-1 for the parts outside the CDR3, the full variable domain is DSGVTQTPKHLITATGQRVTLRCSPRSGDLSVYWYQQSLDQGLQFLIQYYNGEERAKGNILERFSAQQFPDLHSELNLSSLELGDSALYFCASSVEGGAYNEQFFGPGTRLTVL.

A single count supports this clone. The rearrangement joins TRBV5-1 to TRBJ1-1; D is undetermined. The V end was cut by 0 bases, the J end by 12 bases, with 9 bases between. The CDR3 is 11 amino acids. CDR1 and CDR2 (germline): SGHRS, YFSETQ. The CDR3 nucleotides are TGCGCCAGCAGCTTGGGGAACCAACCTTTCTTT. This encodes CASSLGNQPFF.

A word on this clone: Other DNA sequences in the same sample also yield this CDR3. CDR3 loop: CASRTTGNEQFF. In DNA form, the CDR3 reads TGTGCCAGCAGGACGACAGGGAATGAGCAGTTCTTC. This chain joins TRBV7-9 and TRBJ2-1; TRBD1 matches at 7 bases. This CDR3 contains 12 residues. V lost 6 bases, J lost 7 bases, and 3 bases stayed unmatched. The germline V gene encodes CDR1 SEHNR and CDR2 FQNEAQ (reference sequence).

This chain links TRBV7-9 with TRBJ1-2; TRBD1 agrees at 7 bases. V lost 5 bases and J lost 5; bases outside the gene matches: 8. CDR1 and CDR2 from the germline V gene are SEHNR and FQNEAQ (reference sequence). This CDR3 has 14 residues. The CDR3 region is CASSQGTEEYGYTF. The CDR3 DNA is TGTGCCAGCAGCCAAGGGACAGAAGAGTATGGCTACACCTTC.

This chain joins TRBV19 and TRBJ2-3; D is possibly TRBD2 (5 bases). The CDR3 extends over 15 amino acids. The V and J ends lost 6 bases and 0 bases respectively, with 13 bases between them. CDR1 is LNHDA and CDR2 is SQIVND in the germline V gene (reference sequence). CDR3 in amino acids: CASSLAWTSTDTQYF. The CDR3 DNA is TGTGCCAGTAGCTTAGCGTGGACTAGCACAGATACGCAGTATTTT.

V and J are TRBV7-2 and TRBJ1-1, with TRBD1 as a possible D gene (5 bases). Per germline, CDR1 SGHTA and CDR2 FQGNSA. The V and J ends lost 2 bases and 3 bases respectively, with 10 bases between them. The CDR3 covers 14 residues. CDR3 in DNA: TGTGCCAGCAGCTTAAGGGCAGGGTACACTGAAGCTTTCTTT. Translation gives CASSLRAGYTEAFF.

The rearrangement uses TRBV29-1 and TRBJ2-1, with D perhaps matching TRBD2 (6 bases). V lost 4 bases and J lost 6, with 16 bases in between. CDR1 and CDR2 (germline): SQVTM, ANQGSEA. This CDR3 contains 14 residues. This CDR3 reads CSVAAVGAGNEQFF. DNA for the CDR3: TGCAGCGTTGCGGCGGTGGGAGCGGGCAATGAGCAGTTCTTC.

V and J are TRBV30 and TRBJ2-3; D is possibly TRBD1 or TRBD2 (5 bases each). The germline gives CDR1 GTSNPN, CDR2 SVGIG (reference sequence). V was trimmed by 1 base and J by 2 bases, leaving 7 bases between them. The CDR3 runs to 13 residues. The CDR3 here is CAWSGDHTDTQYF. CDR3 bases: TGTGCCTGGAGTGGGGACCACACAGATACGCAGTATTTT.

This clone was picked up a small number of times. This chain links TRBV28 with TRBJ2-1; D is perhaps TRBD1 (5 bases). V lost 7 bases, J lost 3 bases, and 19 bases lay in between. Germline CDR1 and CDR2: MDHEN and SYDVKM. CDR3 length: 16 amino acids. The DNA of the CDR3 is TGTGCCAGCACCCACTTGGGGCAGGGTCTCTACAATGAGCAGTTCTTC. The encoded protein is CASTHLGQGLYNEQFF.

DNA for the CDR3: TGTGCCAGCACCACAGGACGGGCAGGGGAAAGCACCGGGGAGCTGTTTTTT. Encoded protein: CASTTGRAGESTGELFF. The V and J genes are TRBV28 and TRBJ2-2; the D gene is possibly TRBD1 (6 bases). CDR1 and CDR2 from the germline V gene are MDHEN and SYDVKM. This CDR3 has 17 residues. The V end was cut by 7 bases, the J end by 4 bases, with 22 bases between. Variable domain in full (rest from reference TRBV28 and TRBJ2-2): DVKVTQSSRYLVKRTGEKVFLECVQDMDHENMFWYRQDPGLGLRLIYFSYDVKMKEKGDIPEGYSVSREKKERFSLILESASTNQTSMYLCASTTGRAGESTGELFFGEGSRLTVL.

This chain's CDR3 is CASRQARGGKGNEQFF. The CDR3 DNA reads TGTGCCAGCAGACAGGCGAGAGGGGGGAAGGGCAATGAGCAGTTCTTC. The V gene is TRBV7-9, the J gene TRBJ2-1; tentatively, D is TRBD1 or TRBD2 (6 bases each). Germline CDR1 SEHNR, CDR2 FQNEAQ (reference sequence). CDR3 length: 16 residues. With 6 bases removed from V and 6 bases from J, the gap between germline ends came to 21 bases.

The chain employs TRBV7-9 and TRBJ2-7; D could derive from TRBD1 or TRBD2 (5 bases each). V lost 5 bases, J lost 6 bases, and 14 bases lay in between. Germline loops: CDR1 SEHNR, CDR2 FQNEAQ (reference sequence). The CDR3 is 13 amino acids. CDR3 nucleotides: TGTGCCAGCAGCCCCGCCTGGGACCCCGAGCAGTACTTC. It codes for CASSPAWDPEQYF.

Here the CDR3 DNA reads TGTGCCAGCAGCCTACTTGTTACCCGGTCGGGTGCCGGGGAGCTGTTTTTT. Its translation is CASSLLVTRSGAGELFF. This chain uses TRBV11-2 with TRBJ2-2, with D uncertain. Trimming took off 5 bases at V and 6 bases at J, with 22 bases between the two ends. This CDR3 is 17 amino acids long. Germline-derived CDR1 and CDR2 are SGHAT and FQNNGV.

The V gene is TRBV15, the J gene TRBJ2-7, with D unresolved. CDR1 and CDR2 (germline): LNHNV, YYDKDF (reference sequence). This CDR3 comprises 14 residues. Trimming removed 0 bases from V and 5 bases from J, with 11 bases in between. The CDR3 protein is CATSRELIIDEQYF. In DNA form, the CDR3 reads TGTGCCACCAGCAGAGAGCTGATTATTGACGAGCAGTACTTC.

This clone appeared once. The rearrangement links TRBV6-5 to TRBJ2-7, with TRBD1 matching over 7 bases. Germline CDR1 reads MNHEY; CDR2 reads SVGAGI. Trimming took 6 bases from V and 2 from J; bases not matched to a gene: 7. The CDR3 has 14 residues. CDR3 sequence (DNA): TGTGCCAGCAGCCCTGGACAGGCTCCCTACGAGCAGTACTTC. This codes for CASSPGQAPYEQYF.

The chain has TRBV10-2 and TRBJ2-7; the D is unclear. CDR1 is WSHSY and CDR2 is SAAADI in the germline V gene. The CDR3 length is 15 residues. The V gene lost 8 bases and the J gene lost 3 bases, with 20 bases spanning the gap. CDR3 sequence reads: CASRTKGLSGYEQYF. The CDR3 DNA follows: TGCGCCAGCCGTACTAAAGGGCTATCGGGCTACGAGCAGTACTTC.

The J gene is TRBJ2-3, the V gene TRBV7-8, with 12 bases lining up with TRBD2. There are 16 residues in the CDR3. V shed 2 bases and J 4 bases; nucleotides not matched to a gene: 4. The germline CDR1 and CDR2 sequences are SGHVS and FQNEAQ. The CDR3 nucleotides are TGTGCCAGCAGCTTAAGACTAGCGGGAGATGCAGATACGCAGTATTTT. Amino acid sequence: CASSLRLAGDADTQYF.

This clone appeared once. The chain recombines TRBV9 with TRBJ1-1, with 10 nucleotides matching TRBD1. Losses at the gene ends were 3 bases for V and 0 bases for J; bases not matched to a gene: 5. The CDR3 is 16 residues long. CDR1 is SGDLS, CDR2 YYNGEE, per germline. For the CDR3, the DNA is TGTGCCAGCAGCGGGGGACAGGGGACTATGAACACTGAAGCTTTCTTT. Encoded protein: CASSGGQGTMNTEAFF.